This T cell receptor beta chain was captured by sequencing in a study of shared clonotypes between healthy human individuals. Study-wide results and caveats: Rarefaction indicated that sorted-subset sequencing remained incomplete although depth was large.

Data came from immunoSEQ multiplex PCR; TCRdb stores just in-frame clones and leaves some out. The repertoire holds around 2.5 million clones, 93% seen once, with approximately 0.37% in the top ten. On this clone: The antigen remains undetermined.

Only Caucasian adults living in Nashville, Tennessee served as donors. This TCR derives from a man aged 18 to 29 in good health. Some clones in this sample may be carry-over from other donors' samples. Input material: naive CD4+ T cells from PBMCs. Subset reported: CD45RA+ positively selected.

The CDR3 protein is CASSDASGRVNTGELFF. Here the CDR3 DNA reads TGCGCCAGCAGTGACGCTAGCGGGAGGGTAAACACCGGGGAGCTGTTTTTT. This chain links TRBV10-1 with TRBJ2-2; 12 bases line up with TRBD2. The germline gives CDR1 WNHNN, CDR2 SYGVQD (reference sequence). V lost 3 bases to trimming and J lost 2 bases; unmatched junction nucleotides: 4. This CDR3 region has 17 residues.